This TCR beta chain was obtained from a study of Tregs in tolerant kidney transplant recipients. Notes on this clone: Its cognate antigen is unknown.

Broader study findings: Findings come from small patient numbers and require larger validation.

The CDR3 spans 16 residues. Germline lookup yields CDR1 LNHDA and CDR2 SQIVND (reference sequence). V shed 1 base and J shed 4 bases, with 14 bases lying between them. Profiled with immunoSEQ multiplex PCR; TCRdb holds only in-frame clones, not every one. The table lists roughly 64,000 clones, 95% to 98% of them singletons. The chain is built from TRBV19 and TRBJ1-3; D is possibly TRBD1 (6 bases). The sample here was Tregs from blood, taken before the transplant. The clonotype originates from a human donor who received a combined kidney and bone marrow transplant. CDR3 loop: CASSIAVQGTGNTIYF. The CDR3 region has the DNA TGTGCCAGTAGTATAGCCGTTCAGGGGACCGGAAACACCATATATTTT.